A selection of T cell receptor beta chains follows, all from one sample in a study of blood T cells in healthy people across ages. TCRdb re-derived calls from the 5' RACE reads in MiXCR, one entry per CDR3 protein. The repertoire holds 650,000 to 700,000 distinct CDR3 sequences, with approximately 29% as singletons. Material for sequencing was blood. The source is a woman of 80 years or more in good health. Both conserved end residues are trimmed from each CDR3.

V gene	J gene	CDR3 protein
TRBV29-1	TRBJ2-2	SVRVTNTGELF
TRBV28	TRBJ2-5	ASSPSGTSGGYQETQY
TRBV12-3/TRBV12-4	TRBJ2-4	ASSLILGGLAKNIQY
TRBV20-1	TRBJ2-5	SAQMTGIETQY
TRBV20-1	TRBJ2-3	SAGGWGSTDTQY
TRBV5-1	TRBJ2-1	ASRGQGSGYNEQF
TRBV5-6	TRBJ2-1	ASSLLGQGANEQF
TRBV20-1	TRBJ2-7	SAVHGLAGGNEQY
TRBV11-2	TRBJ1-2	ASSLGGGTDGYT
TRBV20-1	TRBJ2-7	SARTGRSEQY
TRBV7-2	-	ASSLGGWGKETQY
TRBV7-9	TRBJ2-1	ASSQQGEQF
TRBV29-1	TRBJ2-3	SVEGPHSTDTQY
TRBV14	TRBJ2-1	ASSQGGSLSSETQF
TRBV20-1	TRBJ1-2	SARVAGSYGHT
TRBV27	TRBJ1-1	ASRVTSHTEAF
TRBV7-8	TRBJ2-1	ASSSGLAGGGEQF
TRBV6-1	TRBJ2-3	ASKNGGLSTDTQY
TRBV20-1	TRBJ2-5	SAQGETQY